The 9 T cell receptor beta chains below come from one sample, sequenced in a study of pediatric ulcerative colitis. Profiling relied on immunoSEQ multiplex PCR, and the TCRdb table lists in-frame clones only, not all of them. Here the sample spans about 15,000 clones, 80% to 90% being singletons. Sequenced sample: blood. Source of these receptors: a boy aged 5 to 17 with moderate ulcerative colitis.

J is TRBJ1-1 and V is TRBV5-1; D unclear. CDR3 length: 14 amino acids. V was cut by 0 bases and J by 3 bases, with 9 bases left in between. Germline CDR1 SGHRS, CDR2 YFSETQ. The CDR3 protein is CASSLVEAHTEAFF. DNA for the CDR3: TGCGCCAGCAGCTTGGTCGAGGCGCACACTGAAGCTTTCTTT.

The chain couples TRBV28 to TRBJ2-2; D may be TRBD2 (6 bases). Deletions cut 3 bases from V and 1 base from J, with 18 bases between. Germline CDR1 is MDHEN and CDR2 is SYDVKM. This CDR3 comprises 18 residues. The CDR3 spells CASSFGLPKWGNTGELFF. The CDR3 nucleotides read TGTGCCAGCAGTTTTGGACTACCCAAATGGGGGAACACCGGGGAGCTGTTTTTT.

This clone was detected once. The gene calls are TRBV7-7 and TRBJ2-2; D unresolved. CDR1 and CDR2 from the germline V gene are SSHAT and FNYEAQ (reference sequence). This CDR3 contains 13 residues. The germline V and J ends were trimmed by 2 bases and 3 bases, with 4 bases remaining between them. CDR3 nucleotide sequence: TGTGCCAGCAGCTTATTGGACACCGGGGAGCTGTTTTTT. This translates into CASSLLDTGELFF. The variable domain in full, completed from reference TRBV7-7 and TRBJ2-2, reads GAGVSQSPRYKVTKRGQDVTLRCDPISSHATLYWYQQALGQGPEFLTYFNYEAQPDKSGLPSDRFSAERPEGSISTLTIQRTEQRDSAMYRCASSLLDTGELFFGEGSRLTVL.

The chain employs TRBV19 and TRBJ2-5; maybe TRBD2 (6 bases). The germline gives CDR1 LNHDA, CDR2 SQIVND (reference sequence). Trimming stripped 8 bases from V and 4 bases from J, with 14 bases between. This CDR3 contains 13 residues. CDR3 coding DNA: TGTGCCAGTCGGGGGACGGAGTCAGAGACCCAGTACTTC. Its translation is CASRGTESETQYF.

CDR3 sequence (DNA): TGTGCCAGCAGTGGGGGGAATCGCAATCAGCCCCAGCATTTT. It specifies CASSGGNRNQPQHF. The chain carries TRBV2 and TRBJ1-5; D is possibly TRBD1 (5 bases). Per the germline V gene, CDR1 is SNHLY and CDR2 is FYNNEI. The V end lost 4 bases, the J end lost 2 bases, and 9 bases lay between the germline ends. The CDR3 runs 14 residues.

CDR3 loop: CASSLPGQGEWGTGELFF. The CDR3 nucleotides are TGCGCCAGCAGCCTCCCGGGACAGGGAGAGTGGGGGACCGGGGAGCTGTTTTTT. V gene TRBV5-1 combines with J gene TRBJ2-2; 9 bases line up with TRBD1. Losses at the gene ends were 4 bases for V and 5 bases for J; bases not matched to a gene: 15. Looked up from germline, CDR1 is SGHRS and CDR2 is YFSETQ. CDR3 length equals 18 residues. The complete variable domain, with remaining parts taken from reference TRBV5-1 and TRBJ2-2, reads KAGVTQTPRYLIKTRGQQVTLSCSPISGHRSVSWYQQTPGQGLQFLFEYFSETQRNKGNFPGRFSGRQFSNSRSEMNVSTLELGDSALYLCASSLPGQGEWGTGELFFGEGSRLTVL.

In its sample, this clone was seen a few times. This rearrangement joins TRBV28 to TRBJ2-1, with no clear D. Germline V gene sequence: CDR1 MDHEN, CDR2 SYDVKM. CDR3 size: 12 residues. Deletions cut 5 bases from V and 6 bases from J, with 8 bases between. CDR3 bases: TGTGCCAGCAGTCCCTGGGGCAATGAGCAGTTCTTC. Its translation is CASSPWGNEQFF.

J is TRBJ2-7 and V is TRBV5-1, with D possibly TRBD1 on 6 matching bases. V was clipped by 4 bases and J by 0 bases, with 14 bases between them. The germline gives CDR1 SGHRS, CDR2 YFSETQ. The CDR3 totals 15 residues. The CDR3 DNA follows: TGCGCCAGCAGCCCCCCCCCGACAGGCTCCTACGAGCAGTACTTC. Translation gives CASSPPPTGSYEQYF.

This chain uses TRBV2 with TRBJ1-1; TRBD1 matches at 9 bases. This CDR3 region has 13 residues. From germline, CDR1 is SNHLY and CDR2 FYNNEI. Trimming took 7 bases from V and 4 from J; bases not matched to a gene: 4. CDR3 region: CASITGGLTEAFF. CDR3 DNA sequence: TGTGCCAGCATCACAGGGGGCCTCACTGAAGCTTTCTTT.